A single sample is the source of the 32 T cell receptor beta chains below, sequenced in a study of post-analysis software for immune sequencing data. TCR beta cDNA libraries had unique molecular identifiers. TCRdb itself ran the PCR reads through MiXCR, one entry per CDR3 protein. This table has fewer than 850,000 distinct CDR3 sequences, 25% to 30% appearing once. Their antigens remain unidentified. Regarding the study as a whole: About 5 TRBV segments (TRBV5-6, TRBV5-1 and TRBV20-1 among them) occurred more frequently in patients than in controls.

The sequencing input was blood. The receptor set was obtained from a girl aged 5-17 years with multiple sclerosis.

The J gene is TRBJ2-7, the V gene TRBV28; 10 bases match TRBD1. Germline V gene sequence: CDR1 MDHEN, CDR2 SYDVKM. The CDR3 is made up of 15 amino acids. Losses at the gene ends were 6 bases for V and 2 bases for J; bases not matched to a gene: 7. CDR3 sequence (DNA): TGTGCCAGCAGACGCACCGGGACAGGGGCCTACGAGCAGTACTTC. This gives the protein CASRRTGTGAYEQYF. Full variable domain (missing parts from reference TRBV28 and TRBJ2-7): DVKVTQSSRYLVKRTGEKVFLECVQDMDHENMFWYRQDPGLGLRLIYFSYDVKMKEKGDIPEGYSVSREKKERFSLILESASTNQTSMYLCASRRTGTGAYEQYFGPGTRLTVT.

This chain joins TRBV11-1 and TRBJ1-6; 7 bases agree with TRBD1. After removal of 2 bases from V and 2 bases from J, the junction contained 6 bases not matched to a gene. This CDR3 has 17 residues. The germline V gene has CDR1 SGHAT and CDR2 FQDESV (reference sequence). The CDR3 DNA follows: TGTGCCAGCAGCTTATCTCCAGGGGGGACCTATAATTCACCCCTCCACTTT. As protein: CASSLSPGGTYNSPLHF.

The chain couples TRBV4-1 to TRBJ1-1, with TRBD1 identical over 8 bases. With 4 bases clipped from V and 4 bases from J, the junction kept 8 bases outside the gene matches. The germline gives CDR1 MGHRA, CDR2 YSYEKL. CDR3 length: 15 amino acids. CDR3: CASSRIRTGTTEAFF. The CDR3 nucleotides are TGCGCCAGCAGCCGGATTCGGACAGGGACCACTGAAGCTTTCTTT.

The genes are TRBV12-3 or TRBV12-4 and TRBJ2-3; possible D gene TRBD1, 5 bases. CDR3 length equals 12 residues. Deletions cut 2 bases from V and 11 bases from J, with 11 bases between. In nucleotides, the CDR3 is TGTGCCAGCAGTTTACCAGGGATCGGGCAGTATTTT. Amino acid sequence: CASSLPGIGQYF.

This clonotype has more than one count but fewer than ten. V gene TRBV20-1 combines with J gene TRBJ2-6; 9 bases are a match to TRBD1. Per the germline V gene, CDR1 is DFQATT and CDR2 is SNEGSKA (reference sequence). The CDR3 loop spans 15 amino acids. With V trimmed by 4 bases and J by 4 bases, 5 bases remained unmatched. The CDR3 reads CSANTGGTGANVLTF. As DNA, the CDR3 is TGCAGTGCTAATACAGGGGGCACCGGGGCCAACGTCCTGACTTTC.

This clonotype was detected only once. This rearrangement joins TRBV7-2 to TRBJ2-6; D is ambiguous. The germline V gene has CDR1 SGHTA and CDR2 FQGNSA. Trimming removed 0 bases at V and 5 bases at J, with 11 bases between. This CDR3 contains 16 residues. CDR3 loop: CASSLAGELRANVLTF. CDR3 coding DNA: TGTGCCAGCAGCTTAGCGGGCGAGTTGCGGGCCAACGTCCTGACTTTC.

This clonotype showed up just a few times. This rearrangement joins TRBV10-3 to TRBJ2-3, with TRBD1 as a possible D gene (5 bases). Trimming cost V 0 bases and J 3 bases, with 19 bases left between them. In germline, CDR1 is ENHRY, CDR2 SYGVKD. The CDR3 extends over 18 amino acids. This CDR3 reads CAISESTPLGVGTDTQYF. The CDR3 bases are TGTGCCATCAGTGAGTCGACCCCTCTAGGGGTTGGGACAGATACGCAGTATTTT.

The J gene is TRBJ2-3, the V gene TRBV7-2; 12 bases are shared with TRBD2. Germline V CDR1 and CDR2: SGHTA, FQGNSA. The CDR3 extends over 18 amino acids. V shed 5 bases and J 9 bases; nucleotides not matched to a gene: 18. The CDR3 nucleotides are TGTGCCAGCAGCGCCCGTCTCTCTAGCGGGGGGGCGAGGGGGACGCAGTATTTT. The encoded protein is CASSARLSSGGARGTQYF.

Turning to this clonotype: One base away lies a much larger clone, so this may be a sequencing read error. J is TRBJ1-2 and V is TRBV2; TRBD1 matches 7 bases. J lost 4 bases, V lost 7 bases, and 3 bases had no gene match. This CDR3 has 12 amino acids. Germline CDR1 and CDR2: SNHLY and FYNNEI. CDR3 region: CASTRDSYGYTF. As DNA, the CDR3 is TGTGCCAGCACCCGGGACAGCTATGGCTACACCTTC.

The chain uses TRBV20-1 and TRBJ1-1; D gene uncertain. Germline CDR1 is DFQATT and CDR2 is SNEGSKA (reference sequence). The CDR3 has 16 amino acids. V lost 3 bases and J 6 bases, leaving 23 bases between the germline ends. CDR3 amino acids: CSASIWSRLSVSEAFF. The CDR3 coding sequence is TGCAGTGCTAGTATATGGAGTCGACTCTCAGTCTCTGAAGCTTTCTTT.

This clonotype was counted a few times. V and J are TRBV12-5 and TRBJ2-3, with D possibly matching TRBD1 (6 bases). This CDR3 is built from 17 residues. Germline CDR1 is LGHNT and CDR2 is FRNRAP. The V end lost 1 base, the J end lost 2 bases, and 16 bases lay between the germline ends. The DNA for the CDR3 is TGTGCTAGTGGTTTGGCCCAAAGGGGGAGATTCACAGATACGCAGTATTTT. This codes for CASGLAQRGRFTDTQYF.

The chain joins TRBV28 to TRBJ2-5; D is uncertain. Gene TRBJ2-7 matches the end of the DNA better, so the J call may be wrong. The CDR3 has 12 residues. CDR1 and CDR2 (germline): MDHEN, SYDVKM. The CDR3 nucleotides read TGTGCCAGCAGTTTAGAGGTGAACGAGCAGTACTTC. Translated, it gives CASSLEVNEQYF.

The CDR3 sequence: CASRPGARGVADTQYF. CDR3 DNA: TGTGCCAGCAGGCCCGGCGCGCGCGGAGTTGCAGATACGCAGTATTTT. The chain joins TRBV12-3 or TRBV12-4 to TRBJ2-3; D uncertain. The CDR3 has 16 residues. Between the trimmed V and J ends, which lost 6 bases and 4 bases, there was a span of 20 bases.

In its sample, this clonotype was seen a few times. The chain recombines TRBV12-3 or TRBV12-4 with TRBJ2-3, with TRBD2 as a possible D gene (7 bases). This CDR3 is built from 14 residues. V was shortened by 1 base and J by 6 bases, with 11 bases between the two germline ends. For the CDR3, the DNA is TGTGCCAGCAGTTTAGTCGCGGGGGCGGATACGCAGTATTTT. Encoded protein: CASSLVAGADTQYF.

This clonotype was detected many times. CDR3 sequence reads: CASSLGQDQETQYF. In DNA form, the CDR3 reads TGTGCCAGCTCACTTGGACAGGACCAAGAGACCCAGTACTTC. The rearrangement uses TRBV18 and TRBJ2-5; 7 bases align to TRBD1. The CDR3 totals 14 residues. Looked up from germline, CDR1 is KGHSH and CDR2 is LQKENI. V lost 4 bases to trimming and J lost 0 bases; unmatched junction nucleotides: 2.

This clonotype was observed a few times. The CDR3 sequence: CASSLNRESGRSPLHF. In nucleotides, the CDR3 is TGTGCCAGCAGTCTCAACAGGGAATCTGGTCGCTCACCCCTCCACTTT. The V and J genes are TRBV6-5 and TRBJ1-6; TRBD1 might be the D (6 bases). The CDR3 is 16 amino acids. Trimming took off 5 bases at V and 10 bases at J, with 21 bases between the two ends. From germline, CDR1 is MNHEY and CDR2 SVGAGI.

This clonotype occurred once. Compared with germline, one end of the junction differs, possibly owing to a read error. J is TRBJ2-1 and V is TRBV5-1; D gene ambiguous. The CDR3 consists of 15 residues. The germline V gene has CDR1 SGHRS and CDR2 YFSETQ. The CDR3 loop is CTSSFQDGTYNEQFF. In DNA, the CDR3 is TGCACCAGCAGCTTCCAGGACGGAACCTACAATGAGCAGTTCTTC.

The chain is built from TRBV6-5 and TRBJ2-7; possibly TRBD1 for D (5 bases). The germline CDR1 and CDR2 sequences are MNHEY and SVGAGI. The V end lost 5 bases, the J end lost 0 bases, and 14 bases lay between the germline ends. This CDR3 has 15 amino acids. The CDR3 loop reads CASSGHRTSSYEQYF. Here the CDR3 DNA reads TGTGCCAGCAGTGGTCACAGGACGAGCTCCTACGAGCAGTACTTC.

The chain carries TRBV20-1 and TRBJ2-5; 7 bases match TRBD2. V gave up 0 bases and J gave up 2 bases; unmatched junction bases: 6. Germline lookup yields CDR1 DFQATT and CDR2 SNEGSKA (reference sequence). This CDR3 comprises 15 residues. The CDR3 loop is CSARDYWGGQETQYF. CDR3 bases: TGCAGTGCTAGAGATTATTGGGGGGGACAAGAGACCCAGTACTTC.

This clonotype was seen a few times. The DNA of the CDR3 is TGTGCCAGCAGTTATACAGGGGGACGAGAGACCCAGTACTTC. This translates into CASSYTGGRETQYF. This chain joins TRBV28 and TRBJ2-5; 8 nucleotides match TRBD1. Germline-derived CDR1 and CDR2 are MDHEN and SYDVKM. The CDR3 has 14 amino acids. Losses at the gene ends were 4 bases for V and 4 bases for J; bases not matched to a gene: 5.

In this sample, this clonotype turned up a few times. The V gene is TRBV4-3, the J gene TRBJ1-2, with no clear D. In germline, CDR1 is LGHNA, CDR2 YSLEER. The CDR3 contains 15 residues. Deletions cut 0 bases from V and 4 bases from J, with 12 bases between. CDR3 nucleotides: TGCGCCAGCAGCCAAGAGGCCGGAAATACCTATGGCTACACCTTC. Amino acids: CASSQEAGNTYGYTF.

V is TRBV6-5 and J is TRBJ2-7; D is unclear. The length of the CDR3 is 13 residues. Germline CDR1 reads MNHEY; CDR2 reads SVGAGI. Trimming shortened V by 8 bases and J by 2 bases, and 13 bases separated the two germline ends. The CDR3: CASGDGRTYEQYF. The CDR3 coding sequence is TGTGCCAGCGGAGACGGTCGAACCTACGAGCAGTACTTC.

The rearrangement uses TRBV12-5 and TRBJ2-5; D not certain. The germline V and J ends were trimmed by 0 bases and 5 bases, with 4 bases remaining between them. The germline CDR1 and CDR2 sequences are LGHNT and FRNRAP. This CDR3 region has 12 residues. CDR3 region: CASGLVPETQYF. CDR3 nucleotides: TGTGCTAGTGGTTTGGTACCGGAGACCCAGTACTTC.

This clonotype was detected only a few times. V gene TRBV2 combines with J gene TRBJ2-7, with a tentative D call TRBD1 (6 bases). The V and J ends lost 11 bases and 2 bases respectively, with 13 bases between them. Germline V lookup: CDR1 SNHLY, CDR2 FYNNEI. The CDR3 extends over 12 amino acids. The chain's CDR3 is CAGNRVAYEQYF. The CDR3 nucleotides are TGTGCCGGTAACAGGGTCGCCTACGAGCAGTACTTC.

J is TRBJ2-7 and V is TRBV20-1; 9 bases map to TRBD1. CDR1 is DFQATT, CDR2 SNEGSKA, per germline (reference sequence). The CDR3 is made up of 15 amino acids. V shed 0 bases, J shed 2 bases, and the junction held 5 bases outside the gene matches. The CDR3 DNA is TGCAGTGCTAGAGATATCGGACAGGGGACCTACGAGCAGTACTTC. Protein: CSARDIGQGTYEQYF.

V usage is TRBV5-5 and J usage is TRBJ2-2, with 8 nucleotides matching TRBD2. The CDR3 runs 16 residues. V shed 2 bases, J shed 3 bases, and the junction held 6 bases outside the gene matches. CDR1 is SGHKS and CDR2 is YYEKEE in the germline V gene (reference sequence). The CDR3 spells CASSFRLASDTGELFF. DNA for the CDR3: TGTGCCAGCAGCTTTAGACTAGCGTCGGACACCGGGGAGCTGTTTTTT.

This sequence joins TRBV11-2 and TRBJ1-2, with D maybe TRBD1 (5 bases). The CDR3 runs 15 residues. V was cut by 4 bases and J by 6 bases, with 18 bases left in between. From germline, CDR1 is SGHAT and CDR2 FQNNGV. The CDR3 reads CASSSGGGRVDGYTF. CDR3 sequence (DNA): TGTGCCAGCAGCTCGGGGGGTGGGCGGGTTGATGGCTACACCTTC.

The V call is TRBV4-1, the J call TRBJ1-2, with D unclear. V lost 3 bases and J lost 3, with 5 bases in between. The CDR3 loop spans 12 amino acids. Germline CDR1 and CDR2: MGHRA and YSYEKL. The CDR3 DNA reads TGCGCCAGCAGCCAGACGCACTATGGCTACACCTTC. Its protein product is CASSQTHYGYTF.

The chain links TRBV7-2 to TRBJ2-7; D is uncertain. CDR1 and CDR2 from the germline V gene are SGHTA and FQGNSA. Trimming removed 3 bases at V and 2 bases at J, with 11 bases between. CDR3 size: 14 residues. CDR3 bases: TGTGCCAGCAGCTTTTGGACGGACCCCTACGAGCAGTACTTC. Its protein is CASSFWTDPYEQYF.

The sample holds many counts of this clonotype. V usage is TRBV20-1 and J usage is TRBJ1-5; D may be TRBD1 (5 bases). CDR3 length: 12 residues. CDR1 is DFQATT, CDR2 SNEGSKA, per germline (reference sequence). Trimming pared 1 base from V and 4 bases from J, leaving 5 bases between. DNA for the CDR3: TGCAGTGCTAGAGGGGGGAATCAGCCCCAGCATTTT. It specifies CSARGGNQPQHF.

The rearrangement links TRBV7-9 to TRBJ1-2; D unclear. Germline V gene sequence: CDR1 SEHNR, CDR2 FQNEAQ (reference sequence). The V gene lost 3 bases and the J gene lost 1 base, with 9 bases spanning the gap. This CDR3 is built from 14 residues. The CDR3 protein is CASSFGLLNYGYTF. In DNA, the CDR3 is TGTGCCAGCAGCTTCGGACTGCTTAACTATGGCTACACCTTC.

The V call is TRBV20-1, the J call TRBJ1-2; the D gene is possibly TRBD1 (5 bases). In germline, CDR1 is DFQATT, CDR2 SNEGSKA (reference sequence). The CDR3 contains 11 residues. CDR3 DNA sequence: TGCAGGCTTGAAGGGACGAAAGGCTACACCTTC. Protein sequence: CRLEGTKGYTF.